This T cell receptor beta chain was recovered during a study of T cell repertoires in cytomegalovirus infection. As for the study in general: Both recently identified HLA-C-restricted and well-studied HLA-B-restricted CMV epitopes were used in the study.

Whole-study results and caveats: In two of eight donors, the top clonotype was HLA-C-restricted CMV-specific.

In TCRdb, the reads were re-called with MiXCR into one record per CDR3 protein. Of 800,000 to 950,000 distinct CDR3 sequences detected, 32% appear once; the ten largest clones hold approximately 13%. Trimming left V 0 bases short and J 6 bases short, with 18 bases between. This CDR3 is built from 17 residues. CDR1 MNHEY and CDR2 SVGAGI come from the germline V gene. This clonotype was seen a handful of times. Its antigen is unidentified. This chain connects TRBV6-5 to TRBJ2-1; D is possibly TRBD1 or TRBD2 (7 bases each). This TCR was sampled from a human donor in good health (CMV status not recorded). Some clones in this sample may be carry-over from other donors' samples. Sequenced here: cultured CD8+ T cells from PBMCs, sampled from culture after CMV antigen stimulation. The CDR3 nucleotides read TGTGCCAGCAGTTACTCGGGGGGGCAGGGGGGGATCAATGAGCAGTTCTTC. Protein product: CASSYSGGQGGINEQFF.